The clone carrying this TCR beta chain was seen once. CDR1 is SGHTA, CDR2 FQGNSA, per germline. Trimming removed 3 bases from V and 6 bases from J; junction bases left unmatched: 7. CDR3 length: 16 amino acids. The record originates from a study of blood T cell repertoires in COVID-19. Study-level background: The United States, Italy and Spain were the sources of the acute and convalescent COVID-19 samples. Sources were T cells, B-cell-depleted T cells, or PBMCs; the material itself was cDNA or gDNA.

Source study methods: Researchers report that nucleated cell counts were estimated from reference gene primer amplification. The assay was immunoSEQ multiplex PCR, and TCRdb's table has in-frame clones only and misses some. V and J calls and clone size are copied from that table; D and trimming were computed from the DNA. This sample yields under 400,000 clones, of which 90% are seen a single time; 6.5% belongs to the top ten. The chain employs TRBV7-2 and TRBJ2-2; 10 bases are a match to TRBD2. The sequenced sample consisted of peripheral blood. The source of this sequence is a man between 18 and 35 years old with active or convalescent COVID-19. This CDR3 is CASSLRGLALAGELFF. In nucleotides, the CDR3 is TGTGCCAGCAGCTTGAGGGGACTAGCGCTCGCCGGGGAGCTGTTTTTT.